The present T cell receptor beta chain was sequenced within a study of T cell changes during pregnancy in multiple sclerosis. Germline CDR1 and CDR2: MNHNS and SASEGT. The germline V and J ends were trimmed by 0 bases and 2 bases, with 17 bases remaining between them. This CDR3 contains 17 residues. Libraries were prepared by immunoSEQ multiplex PCR; TCRdb keeps only in-frame clonotypes and omits some of them. The sample has about 58,000 clones, about 89% seen once; the top ten hold about 0.49%. The receptor was isolated from a female donor in good health, enrolled as a control in a pregnancy study. The specimen was CD4+ T cells from peripheral blood mononuclear cells, collected after pregnancy. This chain joins TRBV6-1 and TRBJ2-7; D uncertain. CDR3 in DNA: TGTGCCAGCAGTGAAGCGAGACATGGTAGGCAGGCCTACGAGCAGTACTTC. Translated: CASSEARHGRQAYEQYF.